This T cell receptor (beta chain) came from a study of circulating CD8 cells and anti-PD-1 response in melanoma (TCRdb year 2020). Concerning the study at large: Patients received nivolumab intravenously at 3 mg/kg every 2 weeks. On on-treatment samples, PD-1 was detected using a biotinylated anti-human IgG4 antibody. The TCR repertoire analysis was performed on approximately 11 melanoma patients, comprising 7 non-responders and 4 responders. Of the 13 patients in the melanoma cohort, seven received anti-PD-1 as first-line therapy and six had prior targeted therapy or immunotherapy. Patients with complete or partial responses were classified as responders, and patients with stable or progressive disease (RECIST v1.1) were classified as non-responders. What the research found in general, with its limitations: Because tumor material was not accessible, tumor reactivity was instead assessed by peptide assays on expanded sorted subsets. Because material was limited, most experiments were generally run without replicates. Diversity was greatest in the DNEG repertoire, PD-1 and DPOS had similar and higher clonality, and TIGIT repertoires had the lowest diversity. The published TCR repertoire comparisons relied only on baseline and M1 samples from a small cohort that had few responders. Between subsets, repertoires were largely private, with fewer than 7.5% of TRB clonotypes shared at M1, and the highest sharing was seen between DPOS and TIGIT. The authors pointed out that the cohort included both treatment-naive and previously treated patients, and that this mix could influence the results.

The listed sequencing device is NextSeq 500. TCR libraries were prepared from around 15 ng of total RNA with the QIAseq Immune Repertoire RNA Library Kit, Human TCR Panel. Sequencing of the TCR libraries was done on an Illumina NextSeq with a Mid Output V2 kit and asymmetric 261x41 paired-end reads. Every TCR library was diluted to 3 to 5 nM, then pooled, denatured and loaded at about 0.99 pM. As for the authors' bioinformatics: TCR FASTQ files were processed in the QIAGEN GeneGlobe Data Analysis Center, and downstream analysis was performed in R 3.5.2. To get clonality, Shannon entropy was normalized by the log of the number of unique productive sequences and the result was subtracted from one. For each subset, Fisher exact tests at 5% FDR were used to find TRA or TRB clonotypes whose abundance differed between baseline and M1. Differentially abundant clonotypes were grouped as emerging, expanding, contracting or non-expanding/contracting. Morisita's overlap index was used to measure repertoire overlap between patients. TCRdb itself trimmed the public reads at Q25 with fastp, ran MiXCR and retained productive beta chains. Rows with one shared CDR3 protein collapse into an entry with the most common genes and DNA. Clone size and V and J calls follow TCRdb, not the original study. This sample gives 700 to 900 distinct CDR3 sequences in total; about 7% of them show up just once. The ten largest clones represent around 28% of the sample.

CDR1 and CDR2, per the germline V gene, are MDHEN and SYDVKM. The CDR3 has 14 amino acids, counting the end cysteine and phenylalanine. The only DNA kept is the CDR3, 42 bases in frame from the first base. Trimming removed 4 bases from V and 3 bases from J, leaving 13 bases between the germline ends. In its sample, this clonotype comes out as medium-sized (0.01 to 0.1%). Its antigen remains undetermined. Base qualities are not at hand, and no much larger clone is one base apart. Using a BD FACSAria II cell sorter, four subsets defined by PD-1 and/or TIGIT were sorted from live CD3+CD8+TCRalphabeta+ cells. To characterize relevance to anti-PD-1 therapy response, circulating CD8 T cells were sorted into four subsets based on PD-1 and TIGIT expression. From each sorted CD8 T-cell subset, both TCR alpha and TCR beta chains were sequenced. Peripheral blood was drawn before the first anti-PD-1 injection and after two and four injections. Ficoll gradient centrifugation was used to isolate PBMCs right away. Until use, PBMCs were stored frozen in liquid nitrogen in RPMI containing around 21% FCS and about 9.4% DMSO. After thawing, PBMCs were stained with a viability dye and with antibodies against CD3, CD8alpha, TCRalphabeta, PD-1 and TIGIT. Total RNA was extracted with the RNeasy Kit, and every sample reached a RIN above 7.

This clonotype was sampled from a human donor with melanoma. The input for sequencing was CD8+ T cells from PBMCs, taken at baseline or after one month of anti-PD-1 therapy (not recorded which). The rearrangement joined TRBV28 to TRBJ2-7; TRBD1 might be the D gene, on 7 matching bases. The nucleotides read TGTGCCAGCAGTTCCAGGGGGGTGAGCTACGAGCAGTACTTC. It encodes CASSSRGVSYEQYF.